One sample yielded the 28 T cell receptor beta chains listed below, sequenced in a study of CD8 T cells in ankylosing spondylitis. MiXCR was run by TCRdb on the 5' RACE reads, yielding one entry per CDR3 protein. The sample has over 400,000 distinct CDR3 sequences, more than 25% seen once; the top ten hold about 0.92%. General study points: Characteristic of ankylosing spondylitis blood, it appeared, was a TCR beta motif comprising about eight highly homologous variants.

These receptors' targets are unknown. The sample was blood, either unsorted or a sorted T cell fraction (not recorded which). The receptor set was obtained from a male donor with ankylosing spondylitis.

V gene TRBV12-3 or TRBV12-4 combines with J gene TRBJ2-2, with D possibly being TRBD1 (6 bases). V was pared by 0 bases and J by 5 bases, with 13 bases between. CDR3 length: 16 amino acids. The CDR3 spells CASSLAGAGQTGELFF. CDR3 DNA sequence: TGTGCCAGCAGTTTAGCGGGGGCAGGGCAGACCGGGGAGCTGTTTTTT.

The V gene is TRBV11-2, the J gene TRBJ1-1; D possibly corresponds to TRBD1 (6 bases). Germline V gives CDR1 SGHAT, CDR2 FQNNGV. The CDR3 has 15 amino acids. Trimming shortened V by 3 bases and J by 4 bases, and 15 bases separated the two germline ends. CDR3 DNA sequence: TGTGCCAGCAGCTTGCCGCATCTGGGGGCCACTGAAGCTTTCTTT. It codes for CASSLPHLGATEAFF.

This clonotype was observed a single time. The chain couples TRBV20-1 to TRBJ2-4; D remains unclear. The V gene lost 6 bases and the J gene lost 0 bases, with 6 bases spanning the gap. The CDR3 length is 12 residues. The germline gives CDR1 DFQATT, CDR2 SNEGSKA (reference sequence). The CDR3 nucleotides read TGCAGTGCCGTTCTAGCCAAAAACATTCAGTACTTC. This translates into CSAVLAKNIQYF.

The chain couples TRBV29-1 to TRBJ2-1; 16 bases are shared with TRBD2. CDR1 is SQVTM and CDR2 is ANQGSEA in the germline V gene. There are 14 residues in the CDR3. Trimming cost V 8 bases and J 9 bases; bases outside gene matches: 7. CDR3 nucleotides: TGCAGCTCGGGACTAGCGGGAGGGCTGGCTGAGCAGTTCTTC. Residues: CSSGLAGGLAEQFF.

The gene calls are TRBV5-1 and TRBJ1-2, with 9 positions matching TRBD1. The germline V gene encodes CDR1 SGHRS and CDR2 YFSETQ. J lost 6 bases, V lost 0 bases, and 9 bases had no gene match. This CDR3 spans 16 amino acids. In DNA form, the CDR3 reads TGCGCCAGCAGCTTGGAGACAGGGGGGACCAGTGATGGCTACACCTTC. It codes for CASSLETGGTSDGYTF.

The table lists this clonotype with a few counts. The chain has TRBV7-9 and TRBJ1-2; TRBD1 is a possible D gene (6 bases). CDR3 size: 14 residues. Germline assignment: CDR1 SEHNR and CDR2 FQNEAQ (reference sequence). V was shortened by 3 bases and J by 4 bases, with 12 bases between the two germline ends. The CDR3 loop is CASSLGQGFYGYTF. CDR3 coding DNA: TGTGCCAGCAGCTTGGGGCAGGGGTTCTATGGCTACACCTTC.

This clonotype was detected only a few times. This chain joins TRBV10-3 and TRBJ2-1, with D perhaps matching TRBD1 (6 bases). The CDR3 is 18 amino acids. Trimming stripped 0 bases from V and 2 bases from J, with 17 bases between. The germline CDR1 and CDR2 sequences are ENHRY and SYGVKD. As DNA, the CDR3 is TGTGCCATCAGTGAGTCAGTCCCCTCCGGGACAACCTACAATGAGCAGTTCTTC. Protein product: CAISESVPSGTTYNEQFF.

The CDR3 loop is CASSLVLAGMMSEQFF. For the CDR3, the DNA is TGTGCCAGCAGCTTGGTGTTGGCGGGAATGATGAGTGAGCAGTTCTTC. V gene TRBV5-6 combines with J gene TRBJ2-1, with D perhaps TRBD2 (6 bases). V lost 0 bases, J lost 9 bases, and 19 bases lay in between. The CDR3 covers 16 residues. Germline V gene lookup returns CDR1 SGHDT and CDR2 YYEEEE.

V usage is TRBV6-4 and J usage is TRBJ1-3, with TRBD1 identical over 7 bases. This CDR3 contains 17 residues. Per the germline V gene, CDR1 is MRHNA and CDR2 is SNTAGT. V shed 8 bases and J 0 bases; nucleotides not matched to a gene: 13. The CDR3 reads CASLYRDRRTSGNTIYF. For the CDR3, the DNA is TGTGCCAGCTTATACCGGGACAGACGGACCTCTGGAAACACCATATATTTT.

This clonotype has only a few counts. The rearrangement joins TRBV7-8 to TRBJ2-3; 9 bases are a match to TRBD1. The length of the CDR3 is 19 residues. J was trimmed by 4 bases and V by 1 base; bases with no gene match: 15. CDR1 and CDR2 (germline): SGHVS, FQNEAQ. CDR3 protein: CASSLGLDRGGGISDTQYF. The CDR3 bases are TGTGCCAGCAGCTTAGGACTGGACAGGGGCGGGGGTATCTCAGATACGCAGTATTTT.

At least ten counts were recorded for this clonotype. The J gene is TRBJ2-7, the V gene TRBV2; TRBD1 is a possible D gene (6 bases). CDR1 is SNHLY, CDR2 FYNNEI, per germline. Trimming shortened V by 2 bases and J by 3 bases, and 11 bases separated the two germline ends. CDR3 length equals 14 residues. The CDR3, as DNA: TGTGCCAGCAGTGAACAGGGGATTCTCTACGAGCAGTACGTC. Amino acids: CASSEQGILYEQYV.

V is TRBV6-5 and J is TRBJ2-7; 9 bases are a match to TRBD2. The germline CDR1 and CDR2 sequences are MNHEY and SVGAGI. The CDR3 loop spans 15 amino acids. With 5 bases clipped from V and 7 bases from J, the junction kept 12 bases outside the gene matches. CDR3 DNA: TGTGCCAGCAGTGCCTTGAGTAGCGGGAGTTTGGAGCAGTACTTC. Its translation: CASSALSSGSLEQYF.

This chain uses TRBV29-1 with TRBJ1-1; 10 nucleotides line up with TRBD1. CDR1 is SQVTM, CDR2 ANQGSEA, per germline. The CDR3 runs to 12 residues. V lost 7 bases and J lost 6; bases outside the gene matches: 5. DNA for the CDR3: TGCAGCGCTGCCGGGACAGGGGCTGAAGCTTTCTTT. It codes for CSAAGTGAEAFF.

This clonotype was found a few times. This sequence joins TRBV7-9 and TRBJ2-7; possibly TRBD2 for D (6 bases). The CDR3 sequence is 15 residues long. V dropped 5 bases and J dropped 2 bases, with 16 bases sitting between them. Germline values: CDR1 SEHNR, CDR2 FQNEAQ (reference sequence). The CDR3 sequence is CASSPTGLPAYEQYF. In nucleotides, the CDR3 is TGTGCCAGCAGCCCAACGGGACTTCCAGCCTACGAGCAGTACTTC. Based on the CDR3 plus reference TRBV7-9 and TRBJ2-7, the full variable domain is DTGVSQNPRHKITKRGQNVTFRCDPISEHNRLYWYRQTLGQGPEFLTYFQNEAQLEKSRLLSDRFSAERPKGSFSTLEIQRTEQGDSAMYLCASSPTGLPAYEQYFGPGTRLTVT.

The CDR3 loop is CASSLGEEEYV. CDR3 in DNA: TGTGCCAGCAGTTTAGGGGAGGAGGAGTACGTC. The chain combines TRBV12-3 or TRBV12-4 with TRBJ2-7; tentatively, D is TRBD2 (6 bases). V was clipped by 1 base and J by 11 bases, with 9 bases between them. This CDR3 has 11 amino acids.

The rearrangement uses TRBV10-2 and TRBJ1-5; D is perhaps TRBD1 (6 bases). The CDR3 has 14 amino acids. The V gene's germline CDR1 is WSHSY and CDR2 SAAADI. V dropped 2 bases and J dropped 5 bases, with 10 bases sitting between them. The DNA of the CDR3 is TGCGCCAGCAGTGAGAGTAGGGGGGATCAGCCCCAGCATTTT. Protein: CASSESRGDQPQHF.

This chain joins TRBV3-1 and TRBJ2-5, with D uncertain. V shed 3 bases and J shed 7 bases, with 6 bases lying between them. This CDR3 is built from 11 residues. Germline CDR1 LGHDT, CDR2 YNNKEL (reference sequence). This chain's CDR3 is CASSHSWTQYF. The CDR3 DNA reads as TGTGCCAGCAGCCATTCTTGGACCCAGTACTTC.

In its sample, this clonotype was seen a few times. The J gene is TRBJ1-4, the V gene TRBV28; 9 bases are shared with TRBD1. After removal of 6 bases from V and 6 bases from J, the junction contained 5 bases not matched to a gene. The CDR3 consists of 14 residues. CDR1 is MDHEN, CDR2 SYDVKM, per germline. The CDR3 nucleotides read TGTGCCAGCAGCTCTGGGACAGGGCATGAAAAACTGTTTTTT. The encoded protein is CASSSGTGHEKLFF.

This clonotype occurred a few times. The rearrangement joins TRBV7-2 to TRBJ2-1; D ambiguous. V was clipped by 2 bases and J by 8 bases, with 13 bases between them. CDR3 length: 14 amino acids. Germline CDR1 reads SGHTA; CDR2 reads FQGNSA. CDR3 in amino acids: CASSLFSQIDEQFF. CDR3 nucleotide sequence: TGTGCCAGCAGCTTATTTAGTCAAATAGATGAGCAGTTCTTC.

V and J are TRBV15 and TRBJ2-1; 10 bases are shared with TRBD2. From germline, CDR1 is LNHNV and CDR2 YYDKDF (reference sequence). The V gene end was trimmed by 3 bases and the J gene end by 5 bases; junction bases not matched to a gene: 4. This CDR3 is built from 15 residues. CDR3 coding DNA: TGTGCCACCAGCAGGGTACTAGCGGGGAACAATGAGCAGTTCTTC. It translates to CATSRVLAGNNEQFF.

This clonotype occurred many times. This rearrangement joins TRBV12-3 or TRBV12-4 to TRBJ1-6; D gene ambiguous. This CDR3 is built from 12 residues. V was pared by 4 bases and J by 7 bases, with 5 bases between. The CDR3, as DNA: TGTGCCAGCAGTTCGGGAAATTCACCCCTCCACTTT. Its translation is CASSSGNSPLHF.

This chain connects TRBV5-1 to TRBJ2-7; D is perhaps TRBD1 (6 bases). V was cut by 4 bases and J by 1 base, with 12 bases left in between. Germline CDR1 reads SGHRS; CDR2 reads YFSETQ. The CDR3 is 14 residues long. The CDR3 reads CASSTGHSSYEQYF. CDR3 DNA sequence: TGCGCCAGCAGCACGGGACATTCTTCCTACGAGCAGTACTTC.

V gene TRBV24-1 combines with J gene TRBJ1-2, with D uncertain. V gave up 5 bases and J gave up 6 bases, with 12 bases separating them. The CDR3 sequence is 13 residues long. From germline, CDR1 is KGHDR and CDR2 SFDVKD. CDR3 DNA: TGTGCCACCAGTGGACCCACCACCCATGGCTACACCTTC. Translated: CATSGPTTHGYTF.

V is TRBV5-1 and J is TRBJ2-7; D uncertain. CDR3 length: 14 residues. The germline V gene encodes CDR1 SGHRS and CDR2 YFSETQ. V was shortened by 2 bases and J by 3 bases, with 12 bases between the two germline ends. The CDR3 DNA reads TGCGCCAGCAGCTTTAGTTCAGAACGCTACGAGCAGTACGTC. Translating it yields CASSFSSERYEQYV.

This clonotype has a handful of counts. This chain links TRBV4-2 with TRBJ2-1; 12 nucleotides line up with TRBD2. The CDR3 is 19 amino acids. Trimming removed 2 bases from V and 2 bases from J; junction bases left unmatched: 10. Germline CDR1 and CDR2: LGHNA and YNFKEQ. The CDR3 region has the DNA TGTGCCAGCAGCCAATGGGGGCTAGCGGGAGGGTATGCCTACAATGAGCAGTTCTTC. Translation gives CASSQWGLAGGYAYNEQFF.

There are a few counts of this clonotype. The chain joins TRBV11-2 to TRBJ2-1, with 13 positions matching TRBD2. The V segment lost 5 bases and the J segment 7 bases; nucleotides outside the gene matches: 11. The germline CDR1 and CDR2 sequences are SGHAT and FQNNGV. This CDR3 is 17 amino acids long. CDR3 in amino acids: CASSPWTSGSGGNEQFF. The CDR3 DNA follows: TGTGCCAGCAGCCCCTGGACTAGCGGGAGCGGTGGGAATGAGCAGTTCTTC. Complete variable domain (other parts from reference TRBV11-2 and TRBJ2-1): EAGVAQSPRYKIIEKRQSVAFWCNPISGHATLYWYQQILGQGPKLLIQFQNNGVVDDSQLPKDRFSAERLKGVDSTLKIQPAKLEDSAVYLCASSPWTSGSGGNEQFFGPGTRLTVL.

This clonotype turned up a few times. The chain recombines TRBV7-9 with TRBJ1-4; a possible D gene is TRBD1 (5 bases). This CDR3 region has 13 residues. CDR1 and CDR2 (germline): SEHNR, FQNEAQ (reference sequence). Trimming removed 3 bases at V and 7 bases at J, with 9 bases between. This CDR3 reads CASSFSGGEKLFF. The CDR3 bases are TGTGCCAGCAGCTTTTCGGGGGGTGAAAAACTGTTTTTT.

The rearrangement joins TRBV3-1 to TRBJ1-1, with D perhaps TRBD1 (5 bases). Germline assignment: CDR1 LGHDT and CDR2 YNNKEL (reference sequence). This CDR3 has 14 amino acids. V shed 6 bases and J shed 4 bases, with 15 bases lying between them. CDR3 residues: CASRERGQGTEAFF. Here the CDR3 DNA reads TGTGCCAGCAGAGAAAGAGGACAAGGCACTGAAGCTTTCTTT.